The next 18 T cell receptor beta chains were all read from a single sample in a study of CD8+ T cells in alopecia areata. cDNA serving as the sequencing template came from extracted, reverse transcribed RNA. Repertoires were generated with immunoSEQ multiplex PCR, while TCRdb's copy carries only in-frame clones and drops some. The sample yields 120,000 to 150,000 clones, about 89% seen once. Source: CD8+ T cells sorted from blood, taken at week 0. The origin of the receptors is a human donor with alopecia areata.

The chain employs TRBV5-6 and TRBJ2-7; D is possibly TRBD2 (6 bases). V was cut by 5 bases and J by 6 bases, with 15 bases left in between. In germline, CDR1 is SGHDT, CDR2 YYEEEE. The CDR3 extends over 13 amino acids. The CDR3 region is CASSSGVSGEQYF. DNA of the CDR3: TGTGCCAGCAGTTCGGGGGTTTCTGGCGAGCAGTACTTC.

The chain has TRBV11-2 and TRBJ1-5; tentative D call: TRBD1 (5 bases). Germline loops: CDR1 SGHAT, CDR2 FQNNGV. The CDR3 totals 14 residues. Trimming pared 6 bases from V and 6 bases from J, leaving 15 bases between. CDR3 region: CASSTGTSSQPQHF. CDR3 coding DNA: TGTGCCAGCAGTACCGGGACCTCATCTCAGCCCCAGCATTTT.

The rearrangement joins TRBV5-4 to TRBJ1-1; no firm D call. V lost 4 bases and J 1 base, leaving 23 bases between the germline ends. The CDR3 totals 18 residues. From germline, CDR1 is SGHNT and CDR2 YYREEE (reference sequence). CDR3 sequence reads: CASSQRFSGLLGNTEAFF. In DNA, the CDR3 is TGTGCCAGCAGCCAACGTTTCTCAGGCCTACTGGGGAACACTGAAGCTTTCTTT.

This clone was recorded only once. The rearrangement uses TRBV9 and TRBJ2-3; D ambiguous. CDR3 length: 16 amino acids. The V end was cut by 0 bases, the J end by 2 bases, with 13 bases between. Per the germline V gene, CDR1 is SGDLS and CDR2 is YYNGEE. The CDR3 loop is CASSVASLPDTDTQYF. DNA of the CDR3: TGTGCCAGCAGCGTAGCGAGTCTTCCCGACACAGATACGCAGTATTTT.

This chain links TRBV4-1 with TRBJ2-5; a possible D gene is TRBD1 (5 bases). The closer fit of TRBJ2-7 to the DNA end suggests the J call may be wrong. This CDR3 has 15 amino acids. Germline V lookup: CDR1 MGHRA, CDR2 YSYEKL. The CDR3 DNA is TGCGCCAGCAGCCTAACCCTACAGGACCGCTACGAGCAGTACTTC. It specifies CASSLTLQDRYEQYF.

CDR3 protein: CASSSGGELFF. The DNA for the CDR3 is TGTGCCAGCAGCTCGGGCGGGGAGCTGTTTTTT. The chain combines TRBV7-6 with TRBJ2-2; D remains unclear. Trimming removed 4 bases at V and 7 bases at J, with 4 bases between. CDR1 and CDR2 (germline): SGHVS, FNYEAQ. CDR3 size: 11 residues.

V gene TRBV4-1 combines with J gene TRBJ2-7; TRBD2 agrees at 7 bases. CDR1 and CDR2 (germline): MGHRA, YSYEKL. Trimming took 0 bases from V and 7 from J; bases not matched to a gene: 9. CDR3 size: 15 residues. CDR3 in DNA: TGCGCCAGCAGCCAAGATCCAGCGGGAAGGCGGGAGCAGTACTTC. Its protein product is CASSQDPAGRREQYF.

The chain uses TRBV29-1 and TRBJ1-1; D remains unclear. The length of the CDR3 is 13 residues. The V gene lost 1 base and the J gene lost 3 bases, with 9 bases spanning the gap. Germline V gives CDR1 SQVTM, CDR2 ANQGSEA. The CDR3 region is CSVEVGGHTEAFF. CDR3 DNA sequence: TGCAGCGTTGAAGTCGGAGGACACACTGAAGCTTTCTTT. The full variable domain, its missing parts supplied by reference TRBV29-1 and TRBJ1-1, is SAVISQKPSRDICQRGTSLTIQCQVDSQVTMMFWYRQQPGQSLTLIATANQGSEATYESGFVIDKFPISRPNLTFSTLTVSNMSPEDSSIYLCSVEVGGHTEAFFGQGTRLTVV.

The CDR3 DNA is TGTGCCAGCAGTCCCCTTGCGATTTGGAACAATGAGCAGTTCTTC. Protein sequence: CASSPLAIWNNEQFF. The chain combines TRBV27 with TRBJ2-1; D is unclear. Germline V gene sequence: CDR1 MNHEY, CDR2 SMNVEV (reference sequence). The CDR3 is made up of 15 amino acids. V lost 5 bases and J 5 bases, leaving 16 bases between the germline ends.

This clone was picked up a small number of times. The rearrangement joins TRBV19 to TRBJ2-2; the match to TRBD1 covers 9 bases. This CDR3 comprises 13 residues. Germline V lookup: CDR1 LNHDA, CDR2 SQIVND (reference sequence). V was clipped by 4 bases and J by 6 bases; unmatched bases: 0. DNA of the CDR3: TGTGCCAGTAGTAGGGACAGGGCCGGGGAGCTGTTTTTT. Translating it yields CASSRDRAGELFF.

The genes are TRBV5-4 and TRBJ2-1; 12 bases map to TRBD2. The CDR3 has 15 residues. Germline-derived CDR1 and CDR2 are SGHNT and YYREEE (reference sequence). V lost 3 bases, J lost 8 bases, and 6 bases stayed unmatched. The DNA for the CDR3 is TGTGCCAGCAGCTCAAGACTAGCGGGAGAGCATGAGCAGTTCTTC. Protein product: CASSSRLAGEHEQFF.

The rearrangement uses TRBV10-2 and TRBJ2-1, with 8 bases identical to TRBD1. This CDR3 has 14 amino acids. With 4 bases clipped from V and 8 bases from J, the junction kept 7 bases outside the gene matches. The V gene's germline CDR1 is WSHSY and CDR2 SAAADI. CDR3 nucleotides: TGCGCCAGCAGTGGGACAGGGTCCTCTGATGAGCAGTTCTTC. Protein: CASSGTGSSDEQFF.

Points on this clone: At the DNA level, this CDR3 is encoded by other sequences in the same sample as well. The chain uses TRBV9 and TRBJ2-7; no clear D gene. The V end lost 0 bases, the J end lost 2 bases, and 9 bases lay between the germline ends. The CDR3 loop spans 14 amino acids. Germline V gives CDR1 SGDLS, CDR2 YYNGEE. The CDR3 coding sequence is TGTGCCAGCAGCGTAGGTGGGGTTACCTACGAGCAGTACTTC. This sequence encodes CASSVGGVTYEQYF.

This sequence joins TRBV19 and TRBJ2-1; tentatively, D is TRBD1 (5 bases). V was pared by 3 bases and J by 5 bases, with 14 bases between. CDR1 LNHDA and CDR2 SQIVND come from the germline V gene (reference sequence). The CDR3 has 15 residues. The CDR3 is CASSITGYNDNEQFF. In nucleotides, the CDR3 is TGTGCCAGTAGTATCACAGGCTACAACGACAATGAGCAGTTCTTC.

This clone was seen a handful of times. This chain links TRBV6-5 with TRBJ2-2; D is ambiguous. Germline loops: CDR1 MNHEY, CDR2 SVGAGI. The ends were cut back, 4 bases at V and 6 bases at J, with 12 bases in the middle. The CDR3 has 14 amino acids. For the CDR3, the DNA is TGTGCCAGCAGTTTGGTTGTGCTTCCCGGGGAGCTGTTTTTT. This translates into CASSLVVLPGELFF.

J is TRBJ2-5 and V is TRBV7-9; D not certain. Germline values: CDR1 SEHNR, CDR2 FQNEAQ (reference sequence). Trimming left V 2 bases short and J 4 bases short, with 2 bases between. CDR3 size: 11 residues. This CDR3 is CASSLLETQYF. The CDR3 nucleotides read TGTGCCAGCAGCTTATTAGAGACCCAGTACTTC.

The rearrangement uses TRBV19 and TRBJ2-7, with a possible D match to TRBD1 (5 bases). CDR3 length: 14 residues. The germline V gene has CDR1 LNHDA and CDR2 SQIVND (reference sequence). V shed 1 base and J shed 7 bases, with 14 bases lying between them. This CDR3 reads CASSIGVTGNEQYF. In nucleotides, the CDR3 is TGTGCCAGTAGTATAGGTGTAACAGGTAATGAGCAGTACTTC.

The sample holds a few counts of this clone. The CDR3 spells CASSGDTLDEQFF. For the CDR3, the DNA is TGTGCCAGCAGCGGGGATACCTTAGATGAGCAGTTCTTC. The V gene is TRBV5-5, the J gene TRBJ2-1; no reliable D call. Per the germline V gene, CDR1 is SGHKS and CDR2 is YYEKEE (reference sequence). Trimming cost V 4 bases and J 8 bases, with 13 bases left between them. The CDR3 sequence is 13 residues long.